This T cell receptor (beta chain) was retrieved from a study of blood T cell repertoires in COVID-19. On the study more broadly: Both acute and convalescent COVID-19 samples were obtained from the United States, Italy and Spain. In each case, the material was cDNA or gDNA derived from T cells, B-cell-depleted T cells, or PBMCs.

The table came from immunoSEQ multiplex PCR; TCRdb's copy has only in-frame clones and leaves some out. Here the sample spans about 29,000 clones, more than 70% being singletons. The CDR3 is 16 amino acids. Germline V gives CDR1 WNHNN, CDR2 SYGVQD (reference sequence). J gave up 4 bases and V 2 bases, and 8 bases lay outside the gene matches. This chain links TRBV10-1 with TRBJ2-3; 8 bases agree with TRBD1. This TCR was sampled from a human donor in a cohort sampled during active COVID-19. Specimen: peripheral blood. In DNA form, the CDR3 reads TGCGCCAGCAGTGAGAGGGGGACAGGTCCGGCAGATACGCAGTATTTT. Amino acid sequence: CASSERGTGPADTQYF.